These T cell receptor beta chains were read from a single sample in a study of blood T cell repertoires in COVID-19. Clones were read by immunoSEQ multiplex PCR, and TCRdb kept only the in-frame ones, dropping some. The sample shows 180,000 or so clones, roughly 88% of them seen only once. The sequenced material came from PBMCs or T cells enriched from blood (not recorded which). These receptor sequences come from a woman aged 60 to 75 who had recovered from COVID-19. Each CDR3 is given with its conserved first and last residue. D genes are given only for firm matches. A row's size may be missing; if present it is once, few, many or a size class.

d_gene | j_gene | abundance | v_gene | CDR3aa | CDR3nt
TRBD1 | TRBJ1-5 | - | TRBV19 | CASSIDPRGLRSNQPQHF | TGTGCCAGTAGTATAGACCCCAGGGGGTTAAGGAGCAATCAGCCCCAGCATTTT
- | TRBJ1-3 | - | TRBV30 | CAWSSGSGNTIYF | TGTGCCTGGAGTTCGGGCTCTGGAAACACCATATATTTT
- | TRBJ2-5 | few | TRBV9 | CASSPRARETQYF | TGTGCCAGCAGCCCGCGGGCGAGGGAGACCCAGTACTTC
TRBD2 | TRBJ2-2 | - | TRBV5-8 | CASSFRTSGRSGELFF | TGTGCCAGCAGCTTCAGGACTAGCGGGAGATCCGGGGAGCTGTTTTTT
- | TRBJ2-2 | - | TRBV19 | CASSPTAGELFF | TGTGCCAGTAGTCCCACTGCCGGGGAGCTGTTTTTT
- | TRBJ2-3 | - | TRBV7-9 | CASSLSSDTQYF | TGTGCCAGCAGCTTATCCTCAGATACGCAGTATTTT
- | TRBJ2-7 | - | TRBV11-2 | CASSELSYEQYF | TGTGCCAGCAGCGAACTCTCCTACGAGCAGTACTTC
- | TRBJ1-3 | - | TRBV21-1 | CASSPSAVHTIYF | TGTGCCAGCAGCCCCTCAGCGGTACACACCATATATTTT
- | TRBJ1-5 | - | TRBV10-3 | CAIKEGDQPQHF | TGTGCCATCAAGGAGGGCGATCAGCCCCAGCATTTT
TRBD1 | TRBJ1-1 | - | TRBV10-1 | CASMGQGRTEAFF | TGCGCCAGCATGGGACAGGGAAGGACTGAAGCTTTCTTT
- | TRBJ2-5 | - | TRBV11-2 | CASSPRAGLLGLGQETQYF | TGTGCCAGCAGCCCTAGGGCGGGGTTGTTAGGATTGGGCCAAGAGACCCAGTACTTC
TRBD1 | TRBJ1-6 | - | TRBV19 | CASSMGQRSPLHF | TGTGCCAGTAGTATGGGACAGAGGTCACCCCTCCACTTT
TRBD2 | TRBJ2-3 | - | TRBV3-1/TRBV3-2 | CASSKTSGGGTDTQYF | TGTGCCAGCAGCAAGACTAGCGGGGGGGGCACAGATACGCAGTATTTT
- | TRBJ2-5 | - | TRBV4-1 | CASSQGALNYETQYF | TGCGCCAGCAGCCAGGGGGCCCTGAACTACGAGACCCAGTACTTC
- | TRBJ1-4 | - | TRBV2 | CASSLEVEEKLFF | TGTGCCAGCAGTCTGGAGGTCGAAGAAAAACTGTTTTTT
TRBD1 | TRBJ2-3 | few | TRBV6-5 | CASTRQGVADTQYF | TGTGCCAGCACTAGACAGGGGGTGGCAGATACGCAGTATTTT
TRBD2 | TRBJ2-5 | - | TRBV5-4 | CASSPGLLQETQYF | TGTGCCAGCAGCCCGGGACTACTCCAAGAGACCCAGTACTTC
TRBD1 | TRBJ1-5 | - | TRBV6-5 | CASRISSGGNQPQHF | TGTGCCAGCAGAATAAGCTCAGGGGGTAATCAGCCCCAGCATTTT
- | TRBJ1-4 | - | TRBV28 | CASSSQGTEKLFF | TGTGCCAGCAGCTCCCAGGGTACTGAAAAACTGTTTTTT
- | TRBJ2-7 | - | TRBV18 | CASSPPVWTGTYEQYF | TGTGCCAGCTCACCACCGGTCTGGACGGGGACCTACGAGCAGTACTTC
- | TRBJ1-1 | - | TRBV11-3 | CASSLGEGTGNTEAFF | TGTGCCAGCAGCTTGGGGGAGGGGACGGGGAACACTGAAGCTTTCTTT
TRBD2 | TRBJ2-1 | - | TRBV5-1 | CASSLGLAGADEQFF | TGCGCCAGCAGCTTAGGACTAGCGGGGGCTGATGAGCAGTTCTTC
- | TRBJ2-1 | - | TRBV9 | CASSGGTSFYNEQFF | TGTGCCAGCAGCGGCGGGACTTCCTTCTACAATGAGCAGTTCTTC
- | TRBJ1-6 | - | TRBV5-1 | CASSSNRVEAPLHF | TGCGCCAGCAGCTCTAACAGGGTAGAGGCACCCCTCCACTTT
- | TRBJ1-2 | - | TRBV27 | CASGGSDYGYTF | TGTGCCAGCGGAGGTTCCGACTATGGCTACACCTTC
- | TRBJ1-2 | - | TRBV6-5 | CASSYSAAGGYTF | TGTGCCAGCAGTTACTCGGCGGCAGGGGGCTACACCTTC